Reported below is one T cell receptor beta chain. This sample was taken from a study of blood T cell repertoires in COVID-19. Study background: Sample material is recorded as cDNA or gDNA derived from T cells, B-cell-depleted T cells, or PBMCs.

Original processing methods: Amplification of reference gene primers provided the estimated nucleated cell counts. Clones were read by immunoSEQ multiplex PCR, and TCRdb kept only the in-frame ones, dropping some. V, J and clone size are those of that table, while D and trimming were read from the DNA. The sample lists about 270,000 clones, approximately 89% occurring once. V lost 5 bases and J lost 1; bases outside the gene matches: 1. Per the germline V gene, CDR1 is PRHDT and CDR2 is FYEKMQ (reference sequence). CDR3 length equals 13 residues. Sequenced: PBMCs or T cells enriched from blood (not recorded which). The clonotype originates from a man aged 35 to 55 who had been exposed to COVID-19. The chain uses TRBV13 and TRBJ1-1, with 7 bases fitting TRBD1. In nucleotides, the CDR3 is TGTGCCAGCAGCCGACAGGGGAACACTGAAGCTTTCTTT. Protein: CASSRQGNTEAFF.